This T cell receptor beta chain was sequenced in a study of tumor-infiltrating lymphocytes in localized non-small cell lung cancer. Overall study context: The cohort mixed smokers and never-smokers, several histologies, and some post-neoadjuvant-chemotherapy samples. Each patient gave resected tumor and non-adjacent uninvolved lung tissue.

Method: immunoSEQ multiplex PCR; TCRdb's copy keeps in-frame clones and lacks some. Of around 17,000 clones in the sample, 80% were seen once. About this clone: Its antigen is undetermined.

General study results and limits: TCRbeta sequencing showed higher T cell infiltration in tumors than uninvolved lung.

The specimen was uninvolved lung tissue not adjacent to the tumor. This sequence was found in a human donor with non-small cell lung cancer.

Here the CDR3 reads CASSPSGTALAKNIQYF. For the CDR3, the DNA is TGTGCCAGCAGTCCTTCCGGGACAGCATTAGCCAAAAACATTCAGTACTTC. The chain recombines TRBV28 with TRBJ2-4; 7 bases match TRBD1. This CDR3 contains 17 residues. CDR1 is MDHEN, CDR2 SYDVKM, per germline. The ends lost 5 bases at V and 0 bases at J; junction bases unmatched: 10.